Listed below are T cell receptor beta chains from one sample, sequenced in a study of T cells after posttransplantation cyclophosphamide. Profiling relied on immunoSEQ multiplex PCR, and the TCRdb table lists in-frame clones only, not all of them. In the table there are 7,500 to 10,000 clones, about 89% of which are singletons. Specimen: PBMCs, collected about 450 days after allogeneic stem cell transplant with calcineurin inhibitor and methotrexate. The receptors here all came from a male patient between 45 and 59 years old who received an allogeneic stem cell transplant from an unrelated donor, was CMV-positive, and had chronic GVHD only. A share of the T cells may be of graft donor origin. The CDR3 runs from the conserved cysteine through the conserved F or W. The order of the fields is V gene, CDR3 protein.

>TRBV5-8
CASSFQGIAEAFF
>TRBV11-2
CASSPEETEAFF
>TRBV11-3
CASSSRTSGGTQYF
>TRBV7-3
CASSLTPRTGSGGYTF
>TRBV18
CASSPPWGRAEAFF
>TRBV7-9
CASSLAALAGGFNEQFF
>TRBV6-1
CASSATGSNYGYTF
>TRBV5-1
CASSLLGASYNSPLHF
>TRBV6-1
CASRATGGTEAFF
>TRBV11-2
CASSLDPTVHIQYF
>TRBV9
CASSVGGRPDPYNEQFF
>TRBV27
CASSYGGTEAFF
>TRBV5-8
CASSDRGLGGEAFF
>TRBV27
CASRPGTGFQPQHF
>TRBV6-6
CASSSALTGSDSPLHF
>TRBV5-1
CASSLSEGLDYEQYF
>TRBV6-1
CASSEAGYRVGANVLTF
>TRBV5-1
CASSPGQGSGYTF
>TRBV6-7
CASKAWDRPNQPQHF
>TRBV11-2
CASSLAGGEKLFF
>TRBV4-2
CASSLWDSGDEQFF
>TRBV5-6
CASSLDRIAGGPAEQYF
>TRBV28
CASSPGTGGTEAFF
>TRBV11-1
CASSLSTHNEQFF
>TRBV19
CASSIGRGRNEKLFF
>TRBV19
CASRSSVNQPQHF
>TRBV7-3
CASSLLGTSGILTDTQYF
>TRBV2
CASSYPGTSGIGNEQFF
>TRBV27
CASTISGEGRDEQYF
>TRBV2
CASSGLDSNQPQHF
>TRBV27
CATGWGGLGPQHF
>TRBV6-5
CAGRLNTEAFF
>TRBV5-6
CASSLLAGTLADTQYF